This TCR beta chain was observed in a study of shared clonotypes between healthy human individuals (TCRdb year 2020). Study-wide context: Three men and two women, aged 18 to 49 years, made up the cohort. Between about 0.85 and 8.9 billion PBMCs per donor were obtained by leukapheresis. Per donor, three plates each were used for CD4 naive and CD4 memory, two for CD8 naive, and one for CD8 memory. To increase sequencing depth and limit assay-specific biases, different laboratories used diverse techniques to prepare libraries and sequence TCR repertoires. The study deeply sequenced blood TCR repertoires of roughly five healthy adults to estimate repertoire size and the extent of clonotype sharing between individuals.

For CDR1 and CDR2, the germline V gene lists SGHAT and FQNNGV. From cysteine to phenylalanine, the CDR3 is 14 amino acids long. The entry retains the CDR3 DNA only, 42 bases that are in frame from base 1. The trim is 1 base for V and 4 bases for J, with a gap of 8 bases between the germline ends. Comments on this clone: Its antigen specificity is not known. Per-base qualities were not stored, and no clone one base away is much larger.

Overall study outcomes, separate from this receptor: Larger estimated clonotype richness was generally found for naive subsets than for memory subsets. Only blood was sampled, and tissue TCR repertoires likely differ from those in blood. Rarefaction of sorted-subset datasets indicated incomplete sequencing despite the large sequencing depth. When a few donors were compared, the shared fraction of clonotypes was approximately 5% for naive CD4, 3.5% to 4% for naive CD8, 2.3% for memory CD4, and 0.4% for memory CD8. Because the study included a small number of donors, the genetic and exposure-history diversity represented was limited. Compared with non-shared clonotypes, the clonotypes found in all four sorted-subset donors had higher generation probabilities. Based on pairwise subsampling, the degree of clonotype sharing among donors was expected to be affected by sequencing depth.

CD8 naive samples were obtained by positive selection for CCR7 among CD45RO-negative cells, yielding a CD45RA+CCR7+ population from which TemRA cells were excluded. Donors were healthy HIV-negative adults with no recently reported acute infections or vaccinations. Only Caucasian adults living in Nashville, Tennessee, USA were represented among the donors. Blood was collected by leukapheresis, and PBMCs were isolated by Ficoll-Histopaque density gradient centrifugation and then cryopreserved in liquid nitrogen vapor phase. Analytical flow cytometry was used to check the purity and quantity of each magnetically sorted T cell population. Each sorted fraction had its genomic DNA isolated and then quantified by UV absorbance on a Nanodrop 2000c. Using the deep immunoSEQ assay, multiplex PCR amplified TCR CDR3 regions from genomic DNA. Extracted genomic DNA from each cell subset was distributed evenly across all wells of several immunoSEQ 96-well plates, and each plate was treated as a replicate. Each replicate PCR for sorted subsets received roughly 0.2 ug genomic DNA, equal to roughly 29,000 T cell genomes. The purified libraries were quantified using a Qubit 3.0 fluorometer, sized with a Bioanalyzer 2100, and then quantified again using the KAPA Library Quantification kit. A separate single-read 150-cycle Illumina NextSeq 550 flow cell was used to sequence each immunoSEQ 96-well plate. As for the original processing: Because only junctional sequences without quality scores were contained in the immunoSEQ output, filtering matching that applied to full-length reads could not be performed. Sequences were annotated with PyIR, a Python wrapper for IgBLAST v1.9, and V/J genes and CDR3 were assigned using IMGT germline references. Any read was removed if the V/J assignment was weak (E-value above 1e-6), the CDR3 was missing, or the read contained stop codons, out-of-frame junctions, or ambiguous translated residues. V3J clonotypes were defined as sequences sharing an identical inferred V gene, J gene, and CDR3 amino acid sequence. Percentage overlap between repertoires was computed as shared unique clonotypes divided by the size of the smaller repertoire. RTK rarefaction, the Chao1 estimator, and Recon v2.1 estimates of unobserved clonotypes were used to assess repertoire richness. Generation probabilities were computed with OLGA for all TCRbeta clonotypes obtained by the gDNA method from four donors. In its TCRdb copy, this immuneACCESS table keeps in-frame sequences only and misses some clones. Where compared with another copy, unresolved V genes explain less than half of these, and the others have no known cause. V and J calls and clone size are given by that table; D and trimming were obtained from the DNA. For this sample the table gives almost 700,000 clones, of which about 90% were detected only once. Of the sample, 24% is held by the ten largest clones.

The source is a man aged 25 to 45 in good health. Sequenced material: naive CD8+ T cells sorted from blood. The cell subset or site label for this specimen denotes: CD45RA+CCR7+. The chain employs TRBV11-2 and TRBJ2-1; no D gene call is confident. The base sequence is TGTGCCAGCAGCTTAGTTGAGAGATACAATGAGCAGTTCTTC. It translates to CASSLVERYNEQFF.